A selection of T cell receptor beta chains follows, all from one sample in a study of Ad26.COV2.S vaccination and SARS-CoV-2 variants. This table comes from immunoSEQ multiplex PCR, and its TCRdb copy is limited to in-frame clones, with some not included. There are 250,000 to 300,000 clones in the sample; around 87% occur only once, and around 3.5% lies in the top ten. Material: peripheral blood, obtained in a trial of Ad26.COV2.S vaccine versus placebo. Receptors were obtained from a person between 18 and 60 years old who received the Ad26.COV2.S COVID-19 vaccine or a placebo. The conserved cysteine and the conserved F or W are not part of the CDR3 here.

TRBV19	TRBJ1-1	ASSISGNTEAF
TRBV21-1	TRBJ2-3	ASSPRLVGTTDTQY
TRBV2	TRBJ1-2	ASSGKTGTGDYGYT
TRBV27	TRBJ1-2	ASKGPSGGANYGYT
TRBV29-1	TRBJ2-2	SAGGTGISGELF
TRBV5-1	TRBJ2-2	ASSLGGLNTGELF
TRBV12-3/TRBV12-4	TRBJ1-3	ASSLFSGNTIY
TRBV4-1	TRBJ2-7	ASSQDSRGVTYEQY
TRBV6-1	TRBJ1-2	ASSEALAQVYGYT
TRBV19	TRBJ1-5	ASPKGDLNQPQH
TRBV29-1	TRBJ2-5	SVATGSETQY
TRBV28	TRBJ1-2	ASSSGQGGGYT
TRBV5-1	TRBJ2-7	ASSALPGLAGGEQY
TRBV5-1	TRBJ2-1	ASRGGLKAYNEQF
TRBV4-1	TRBJ2-7	ASSRQGNTYEQY
TRBV7-2	TRBJ2-2	ASSRPFGELF
TRBV4-1	TRBJ1-2	ASSPRTEDGYT
TRBV4-1	TRBJ2-1	ASSQPPGRLSYNEQF
TRBV12-3/TRBV12-4	TRBJ1-2	ASSLNRYGYT
TRBV6-1	TRBJ2-3	ASSEGLSPDTQY
TRBV6-6	TRBJ1-1	ASSYSTGGEAF
TRBV6-2/TRBV6-3	TRBJ1-2	ASSYSINYGYT
TRBV30	TRBJ2-1	AEGVGNEQF
TRBV3-1/TRBV3-2	TRBJ1-2	ASSTREVARSSTT
TRBV6-5	TRBJ2-3	ASRWGQVADTQY
TRBV5-1	TRBJ2-3	ASSLILLADSTDTQY
TRBV18	TRBJ1-2	ASSPAVRRGT
TRBV7-9	TRBJ1-1	ASSLEGGTEAF
TRBV5-1	TRBJ1-1	ASSLNWGTEAF
TRBV3-1/TRBV3-2	TRBJ2-5	ASSRTQAVQETQY
TRBV18	TRBJ2-3	ASSLGLAGDTQY
TRBV2	TRBJ2-1	ASSAPDTLSYNEQF